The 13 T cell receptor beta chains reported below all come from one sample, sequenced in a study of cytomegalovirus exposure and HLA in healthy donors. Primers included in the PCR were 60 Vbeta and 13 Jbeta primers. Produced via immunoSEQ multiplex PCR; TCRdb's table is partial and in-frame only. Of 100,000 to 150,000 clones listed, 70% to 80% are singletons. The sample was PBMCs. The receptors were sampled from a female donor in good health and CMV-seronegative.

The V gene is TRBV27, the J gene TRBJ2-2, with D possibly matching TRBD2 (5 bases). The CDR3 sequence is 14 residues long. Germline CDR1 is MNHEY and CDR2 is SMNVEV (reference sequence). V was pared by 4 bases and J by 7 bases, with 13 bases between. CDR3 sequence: CASSWTGIHGELFF. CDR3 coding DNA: TGTGCCAGCAGTTGGACTGGGATTCACGGGGAGCTGTTTTTT.

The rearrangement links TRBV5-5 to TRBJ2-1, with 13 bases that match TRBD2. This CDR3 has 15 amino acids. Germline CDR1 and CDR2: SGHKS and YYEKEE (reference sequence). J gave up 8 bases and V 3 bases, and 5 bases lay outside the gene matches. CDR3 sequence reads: CASSSGTSGNYEQFF. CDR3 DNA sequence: TGTGCCAGCAGCTCGGGGACTAGCGGGAACTATGAGCAGTTCTTC.

The CDR3 DNA sequence: TGTGCCAGCAGTTTAAAACCCCCGGGGGGCTCCTACGAGCAGTACTTC. Residues: CASSLKPPGGSYEQYF. V is TRBV27 and J is TRBJ2-7; TRBD2 matches at 7 bases. CDR3 length: 16 amino acids. Per germline, CDR1 MNHEY and CDR2 SMNVEV (reference sequence). V shed 2 bases and J 0 bases; nucleotides not matched to a gene: 7.

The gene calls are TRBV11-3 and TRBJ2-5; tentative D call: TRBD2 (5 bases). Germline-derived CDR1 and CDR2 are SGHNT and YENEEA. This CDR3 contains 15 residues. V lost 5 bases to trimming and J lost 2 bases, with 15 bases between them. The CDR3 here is CASSLEGTMQETQYF. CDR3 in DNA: TGTGCCAGCAGCCTCGAGGGCACCATGCAAGAGACCCAGTACTTC.

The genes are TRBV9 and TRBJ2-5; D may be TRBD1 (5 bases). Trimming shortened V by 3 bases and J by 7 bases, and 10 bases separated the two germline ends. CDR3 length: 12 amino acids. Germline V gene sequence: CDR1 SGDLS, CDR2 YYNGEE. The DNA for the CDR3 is TGTGCCAGCAGCGGGGTTCAGGGGACCCAGTACTTC. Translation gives CASSGVQGTQYF.

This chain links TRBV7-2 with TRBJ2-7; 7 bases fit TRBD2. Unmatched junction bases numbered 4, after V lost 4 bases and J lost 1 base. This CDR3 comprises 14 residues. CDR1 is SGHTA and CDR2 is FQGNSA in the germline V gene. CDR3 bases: TGTGCCAGCAGCTGGGGGGGAGGGTCCTACGAGCAGTACTTC. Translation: CASSWGGGSYEQYF.

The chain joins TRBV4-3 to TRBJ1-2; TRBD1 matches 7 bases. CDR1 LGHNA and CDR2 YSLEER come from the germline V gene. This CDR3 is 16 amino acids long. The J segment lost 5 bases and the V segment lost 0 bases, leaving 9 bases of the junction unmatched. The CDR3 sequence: CASSQDPAGTAYGYTF. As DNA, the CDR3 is TGCGCCAGCAGCCAAGACCCCGCCGGGACAGCTTATGGCTACACCTTC.

For the CDR3, the DNA is TGTGCCAGCAGTGAGAGGACTCCCATATGGTCCTACAATGAGCAGTTCTTC. Its translation: CASSERTPIWSYNEQFF. The rearrangement links TRBV6-1 to TRBJ2-1, with D perhaps matching TRBD2 (5 bases). Germline V lookup: CDR1 MNHNS, CDR2 SASEGT. There are 17 residues in the CDR3. V was clipped by 3 bases and J by 1 base, with 16 bases between them.

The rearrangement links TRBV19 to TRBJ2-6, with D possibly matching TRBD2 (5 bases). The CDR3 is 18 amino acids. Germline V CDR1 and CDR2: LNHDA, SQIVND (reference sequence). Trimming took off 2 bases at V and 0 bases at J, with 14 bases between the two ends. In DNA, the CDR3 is TGTGCCAGTAGTATATGGCTAGCAGGAGGCTCTGGGGCCAACGTCCTGACTTTC. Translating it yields CASSIWLAGGSGANVLTF.

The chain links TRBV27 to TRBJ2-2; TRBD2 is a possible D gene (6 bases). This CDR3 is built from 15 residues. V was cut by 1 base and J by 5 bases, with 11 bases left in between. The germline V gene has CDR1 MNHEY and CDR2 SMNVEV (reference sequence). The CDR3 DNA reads TGTGCCAGCAGTTTATTTGGGACTTCAACCGGGGAGCTGTTTTTT. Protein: CASSLFGTSTGELFF.

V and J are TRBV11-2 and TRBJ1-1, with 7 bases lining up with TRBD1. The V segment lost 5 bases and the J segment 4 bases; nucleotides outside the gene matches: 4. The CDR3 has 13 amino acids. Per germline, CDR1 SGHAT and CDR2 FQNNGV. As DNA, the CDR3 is TGTGCCAGCAGCCTTCGACAGGGCACTGAAGCTTTCTTT. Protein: CASSLRQGTEAFF.

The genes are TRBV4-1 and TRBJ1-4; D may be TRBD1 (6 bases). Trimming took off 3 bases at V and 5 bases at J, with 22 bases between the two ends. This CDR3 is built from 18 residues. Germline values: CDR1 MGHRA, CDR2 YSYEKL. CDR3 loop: CASSQVLNSGQRNEKLFF. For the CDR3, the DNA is TGCGCCAGCAGCCAGGTCTTGAACTCCGGACAGAGGAATGAAAAACTGTTTTTT.

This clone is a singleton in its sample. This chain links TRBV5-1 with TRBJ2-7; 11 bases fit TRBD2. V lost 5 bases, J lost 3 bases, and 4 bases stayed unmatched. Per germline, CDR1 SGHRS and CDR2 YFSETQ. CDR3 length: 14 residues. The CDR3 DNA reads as TGCGCCAGCAGGGGGACTAGCGGATACTACGAGCAGTACTTC. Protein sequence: CASRGTSGYYEQYF.